This T cell receptor beta chain emerged from a study of vaccination effects on CD4 cells after COVID-19 (dated 2022 in TCRdb). Regarding the study in general: Participants received two doses of either the BNT162b2 or the mRNA-1273 mRNA SARS-CoV-2 vaccine. Altogether, approximately 10 COVID-19 convalescent patients and a handful of SARS-CoV-2-naive healthy vaccine recipients made up the full study. Cultures from other donors in the study were sequenced with the Oncomine TCR Beta short-read assay on an Illumina iSeq 100. In both COVID-19 convalescent patients and infection-naive vaccine recipients, the study compared SARS-CoV-2 spike-specific CD4+ TCR repertoires from before mRNA vaccination with those from after it.

What the authors observed across the whole study: In healthy vaccine recipients, vaccine-induced clones were almost all SARS-CoV-2 mono-reactive, with only 1 of 255 being cross-reactive with common cold coronaviruses. At late post-vaccination timepoints, both infection-induced and vaccine-induced clones showed marked clonal contraction, consistent with waning T cell responses. The study was limited by a small number of convalescent patients and lacked early post-infection timepoints.

To identify antigen-specific CD4+ T cell clonotypes by their expansion, the ViraFEST assay first stimulated PBMC with viral peptide pools and then applied TCR sequencing. After around 11 days of culture, CD4+ T cells were isolated with the EasySep CD4+ T cell isolation kit. Healthy vaccine recipients had no prior SARS-CoV-2 infection, confirmed by negative nucleocapsid antibodies before and after vaccination. Each well held fewer than 2.5 million PBMC cultured in IMDM containing 5% human AB serum, about 10 IU/ml IL-2 and gentamicin, along with about 9.5 ug/ml peptides. On days 3 and 7, half of the culture medium was replaced with fresh IL-2-containing medium. Unless noted otherwise, every peptide stimulation condition was cultured in triplicate wells. PBMC were separated from whole blood using Ficoll-Paque Plus gradient centrifugation and were then either cryopreserved at -140C or used fresh. The spike proteins of SARS-CoV-2 and of the common cold coronaviruses HCoV-NL63, HCoV-OC43 and HCoV-229E were spanned by overlapping peptide pools. The QIAamp micro DNA kit was used to extract genomic DNA from the cultured CD4+ T cells.

The CDR3 runs 19 amino acids, cysteine and phenylalanine included. Only the CDR3 DNA stays, 57 bases, in frame from base 1. The germline V gene supplies CDR1 MGHRA and CDR2 YSYEKL. A distance of 27 bases separates the germline ends of V and J, which lose 5 bases and 2 bases respectively. Preparation of the library involved the immunoSEQ multiplex PCR assay. DNA from the cultured, isolated CD4+ T cells was subjected to TCR beta CDR3 sequencing. The source study handled its data this way. The analysis removed non-productive TCR sequences, trimmed reads to the CDR3 region, and retained only CDR3s that were 7 or more amino acids long. Antigen-specific clonotypes were identified using the MANAFEST web app by comparison of expansion in peptide wells against reference cultures. For clones to be considered positive, expansion at FDR<0.05 versus reference and all other wells, an odds ratio above 5, and a frequency above 0.1% in two replicate wells were required. A clonotype was called cross-reactive if it was significantly expanded both in SARS-CoV-2 spike wells and in at least one common cold coronavirus spike condition. Levenshtein distance calculated with the stringdist R package was used to assess CDR3 similarity, and unrooted trees were constructed with ape in R 3.6.1. TCRdb holds this immuneACCESS table with in-frame rearrangements only. Some clones are missing; in checked studies, unresolved V genes explain under half, and the rest has no known cause. V, J and clone size are those of that table, while D and trimming were read from the DNA. This sample holds roughly 19,000 clones; approximately 79% were observed only once. The ten largest make up around 9.1% of the sample.

As for this clone: It has no known antigen specificity. Base qualities were left out, and no much larger clone turns up one base away.

Source: CD4+ T cells from PBMCs cultured with HCoV-NL63 spike peptides, taken before COVID-19 vaccination. The cell subset or site label of this sample denotes: HCoV-NL63 spike overlapping peptide pool stimulation. This sequence was found in a human donor who received a COVID-19 vaccine. The sequence joins TRBV4-1 to TRBJ1-2; D gene: possibly TRBD1, on 5 matching bases. The CDR3 protein is CASSNPPGVDNLKNYGYTF. The DNA sequence is as follows: TGCGCCAGCAGCAATCCACCGGGCGTGGACAACCTGAAAAACTATGGCTACACCTTC.